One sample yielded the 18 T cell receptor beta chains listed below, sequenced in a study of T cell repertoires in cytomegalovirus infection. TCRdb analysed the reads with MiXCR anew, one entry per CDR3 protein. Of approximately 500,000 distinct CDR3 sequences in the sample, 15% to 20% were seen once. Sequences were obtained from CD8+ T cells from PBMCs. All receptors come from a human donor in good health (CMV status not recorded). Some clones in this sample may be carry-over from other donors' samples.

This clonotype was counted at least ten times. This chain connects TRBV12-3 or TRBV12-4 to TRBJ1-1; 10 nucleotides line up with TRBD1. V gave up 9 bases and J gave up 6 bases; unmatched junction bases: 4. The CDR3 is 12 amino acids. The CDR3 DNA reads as TGTGCCAGTTCGGACAGGGGGGCTGAAGCTTTCTTT. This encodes CASSDRGAEAFF.

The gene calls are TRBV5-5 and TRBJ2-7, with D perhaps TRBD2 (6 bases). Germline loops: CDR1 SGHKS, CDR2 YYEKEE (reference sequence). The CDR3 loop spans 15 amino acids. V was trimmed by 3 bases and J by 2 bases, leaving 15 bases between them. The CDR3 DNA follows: TGTGCCAGCAGCTACCCGGGGGTTACCGCCTACGAGCAGTACTTC. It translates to CASSYPGVTAYEQYF.

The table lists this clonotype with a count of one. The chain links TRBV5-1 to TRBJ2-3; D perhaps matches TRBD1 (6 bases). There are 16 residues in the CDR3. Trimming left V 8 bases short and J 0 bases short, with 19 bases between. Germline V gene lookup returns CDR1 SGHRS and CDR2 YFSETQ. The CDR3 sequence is CARTPIDRRSTDTQYF. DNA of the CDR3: TGCGCCAGGACCCCCATTGACAGGCGGAGCACAGATACGCAGTATTTT. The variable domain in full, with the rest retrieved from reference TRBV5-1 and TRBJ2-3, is KAGVTQTPRYLIKTRGQQVTLSCSPISGHRSVSWYQQTPGQGLQFLFEYFSETQRNKGNFPGRFSGRQFSNSRSEMNVSTLELGDSALYLCARTPIDRRSTDTQYFGPGTRLTVL.

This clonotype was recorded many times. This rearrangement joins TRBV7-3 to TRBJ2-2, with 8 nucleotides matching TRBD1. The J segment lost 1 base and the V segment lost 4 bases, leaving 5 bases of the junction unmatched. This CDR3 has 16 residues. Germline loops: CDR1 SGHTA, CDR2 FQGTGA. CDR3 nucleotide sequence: TGTGCCAGCAGCTCACAGGACAGGGTGAACACCGGGGAGCTGTTTTTT. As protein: CASSSQDRVNTGELFF.

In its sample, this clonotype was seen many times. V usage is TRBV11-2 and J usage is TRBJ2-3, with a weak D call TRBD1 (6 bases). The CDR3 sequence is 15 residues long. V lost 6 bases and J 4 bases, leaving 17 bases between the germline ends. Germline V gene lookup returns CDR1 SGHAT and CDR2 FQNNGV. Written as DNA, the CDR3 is TGTGCCAGCAGGGGCGGAATGGACAGAGCAGATACGCAGTATTTT. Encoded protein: CASRGGMDRADTQYF.

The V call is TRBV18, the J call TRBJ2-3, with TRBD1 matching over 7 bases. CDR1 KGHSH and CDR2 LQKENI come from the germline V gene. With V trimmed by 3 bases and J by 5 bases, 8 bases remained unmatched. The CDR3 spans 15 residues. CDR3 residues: CASSPTGQDEDTQYF. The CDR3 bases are TGTGCCAGCTCACCCACCGGACAGGACGAAGATACGCAGTATTTT.

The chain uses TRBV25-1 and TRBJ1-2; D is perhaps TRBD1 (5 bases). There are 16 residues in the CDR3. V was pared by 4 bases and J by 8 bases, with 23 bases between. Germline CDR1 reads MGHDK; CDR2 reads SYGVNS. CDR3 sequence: CASSVYGGTAPKGYTF. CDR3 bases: TGTGCCAGCAGTGTTTATGGGGGGACGGCGCCTAAGGGCTACACCTTC.

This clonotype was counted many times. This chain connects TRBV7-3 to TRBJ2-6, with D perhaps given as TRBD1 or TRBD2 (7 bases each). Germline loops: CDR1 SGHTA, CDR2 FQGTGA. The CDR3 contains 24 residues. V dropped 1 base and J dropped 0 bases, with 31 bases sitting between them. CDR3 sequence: CASSLNPYGPRIGEGASGANVLTF. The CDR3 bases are TGTGCCAGCAGCTTAAACCCTTACGGGCCGAGAATAGGGGAGGGGGCCTCTGGGGCCAACGTCCTGACTTTC. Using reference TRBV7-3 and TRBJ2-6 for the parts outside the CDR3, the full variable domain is GAGVSQTPSNKVTEKGKYVELRCDPISGHTALYWYRQSLGQGPEFLIYFQGTGAADDSGLPNDRFFAVRPEGSVSTLKIQRTERGDSAVYLCASSLNPYGPRIGEGASGANVLTFGAGSRLTVL.

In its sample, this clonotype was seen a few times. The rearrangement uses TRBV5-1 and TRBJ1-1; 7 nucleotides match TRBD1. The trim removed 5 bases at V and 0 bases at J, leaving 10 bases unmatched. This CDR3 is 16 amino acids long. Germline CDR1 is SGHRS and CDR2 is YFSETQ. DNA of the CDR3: TGCGCCAGCAGTTTAGAATGGACAGGCATGAACACTGAAGCTTTCTTT. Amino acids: CASSLEWTGMNTEAFF.

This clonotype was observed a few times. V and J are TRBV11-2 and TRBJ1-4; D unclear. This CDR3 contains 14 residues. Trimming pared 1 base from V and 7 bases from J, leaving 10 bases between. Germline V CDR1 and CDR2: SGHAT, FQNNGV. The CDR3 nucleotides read TGTGCCAGCAGCTTAGTGCGGTTCTCTGAAAAACTGTTTTTT. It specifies CASSLVRFSEKLFF.

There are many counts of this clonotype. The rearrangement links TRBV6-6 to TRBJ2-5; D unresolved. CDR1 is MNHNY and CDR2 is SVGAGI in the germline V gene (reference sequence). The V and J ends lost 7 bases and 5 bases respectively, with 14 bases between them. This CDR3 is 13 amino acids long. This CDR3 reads CASTRAPSETQYF. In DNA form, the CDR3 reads TGTGCCAGCACCCGAGCTCCGAGCGAGACCCAGTACTTC.

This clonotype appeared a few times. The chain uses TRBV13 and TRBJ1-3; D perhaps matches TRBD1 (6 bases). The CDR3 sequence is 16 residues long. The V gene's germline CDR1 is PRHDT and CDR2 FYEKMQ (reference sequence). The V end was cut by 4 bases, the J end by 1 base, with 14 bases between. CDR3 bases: TGTGCCAGCAGCTCCGCAGGGGAGGGATCTGGAAACACCATATATTTT. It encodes CASSSAGEGSGNTIYF.

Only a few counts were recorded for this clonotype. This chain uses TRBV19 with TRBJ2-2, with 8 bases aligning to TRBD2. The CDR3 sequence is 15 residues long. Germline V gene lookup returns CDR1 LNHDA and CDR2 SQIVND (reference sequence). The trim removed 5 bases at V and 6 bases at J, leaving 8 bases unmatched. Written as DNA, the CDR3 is TGTGCCAGTAGTGCCAGCGGGAGTTCAGCCGGGGAGCTGTTTTTT. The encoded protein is CASSASGSSAGELFF.

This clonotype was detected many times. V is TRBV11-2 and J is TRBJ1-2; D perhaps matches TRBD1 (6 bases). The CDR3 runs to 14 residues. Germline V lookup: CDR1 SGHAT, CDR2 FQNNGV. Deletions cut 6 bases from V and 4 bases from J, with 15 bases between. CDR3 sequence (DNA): TGTGCCAGCAGGGTTGGACGACAGGCCTATGGCTACACCTTC. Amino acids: CASRVGRQAYGYTF.

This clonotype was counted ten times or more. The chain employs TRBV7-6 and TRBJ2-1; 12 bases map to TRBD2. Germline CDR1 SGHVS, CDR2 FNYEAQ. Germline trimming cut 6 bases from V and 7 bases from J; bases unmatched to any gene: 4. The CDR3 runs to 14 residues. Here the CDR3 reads CASSPSGGVNEQFF. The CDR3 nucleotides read TGTGCCAGCAGTCCTAGCGGGGGGGTTAATGAGCAGTTCTTC.

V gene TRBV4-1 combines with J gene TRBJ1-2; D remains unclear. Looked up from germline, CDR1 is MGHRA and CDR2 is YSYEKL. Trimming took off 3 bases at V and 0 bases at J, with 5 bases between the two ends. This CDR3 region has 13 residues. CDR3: CASSQAANYGYTF. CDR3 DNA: TGCGCCAGCAGCCAGGCAGCTAACTATGGCTACACCTTC.

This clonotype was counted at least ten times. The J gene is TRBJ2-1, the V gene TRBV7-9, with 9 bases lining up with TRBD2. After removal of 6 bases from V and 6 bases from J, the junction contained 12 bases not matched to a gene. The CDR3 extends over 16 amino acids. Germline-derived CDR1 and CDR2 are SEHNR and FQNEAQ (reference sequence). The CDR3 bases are TGTGCCAGCAGTTCAAAGAGCGGGAGGAGGTCCAATGAGCAGTTCTTC. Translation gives CASSSKSGRRSNEQFF. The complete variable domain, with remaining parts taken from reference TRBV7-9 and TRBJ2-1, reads DTGVSQNPRHKITKRGQNVTFRCDPISEHNRLYWYRQTLGQGPEFLTYFQNEAQLEKSRLLSDRFSAERPKGSFSTLEIQRTEQGDSAMYLCASSSKSGRRSNEQFFGPGTRLTVL.

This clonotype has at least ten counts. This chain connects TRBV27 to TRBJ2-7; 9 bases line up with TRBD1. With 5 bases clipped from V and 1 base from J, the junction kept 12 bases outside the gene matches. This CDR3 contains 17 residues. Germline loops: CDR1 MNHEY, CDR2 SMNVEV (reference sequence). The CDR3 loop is CASSPSLGDRVSYEQYF. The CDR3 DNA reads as TGTGCCAGCAGTCCCTCCCTCGGGGACAGGGTGTCCTACGAGCAGTACTTC.